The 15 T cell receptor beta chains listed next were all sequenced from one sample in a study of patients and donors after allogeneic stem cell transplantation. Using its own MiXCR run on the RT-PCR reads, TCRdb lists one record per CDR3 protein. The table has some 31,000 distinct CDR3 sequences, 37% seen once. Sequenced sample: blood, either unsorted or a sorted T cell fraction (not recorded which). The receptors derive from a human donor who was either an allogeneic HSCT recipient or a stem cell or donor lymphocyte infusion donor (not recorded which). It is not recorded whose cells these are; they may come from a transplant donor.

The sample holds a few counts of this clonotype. The CDR3 reads CASNLQDPLEQFF. The CDR3 coding sequence is TGTGCCAGCAATCTACAGGATCCTCTTGAGCAGTTCTTC. The chain links TRBV12-3 or TRBV12-4 to TRBJ2-1; possibly TRBD1 for D (5 bases). V was trimmed by 7 bases and J by 9 bases, leaving 16 bases between them. The CDR3 totals 13 residues.

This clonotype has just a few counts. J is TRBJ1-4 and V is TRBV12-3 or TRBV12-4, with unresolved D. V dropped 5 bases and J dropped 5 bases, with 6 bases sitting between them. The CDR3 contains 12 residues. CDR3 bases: TGTGCCAGCAGTCCCCTCAATGAAAAACTGTTTTTT. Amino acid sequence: CASSPLNEKLFF.

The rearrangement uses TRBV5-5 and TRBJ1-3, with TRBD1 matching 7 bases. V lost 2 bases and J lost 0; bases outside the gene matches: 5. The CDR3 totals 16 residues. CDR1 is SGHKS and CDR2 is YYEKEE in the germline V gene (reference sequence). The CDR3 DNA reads TGTGCCAGCAGCTTAAAGGACAGGAGCTCTGGAAACACCATATATTTT. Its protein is CASSLKDRSSGNTIYF.

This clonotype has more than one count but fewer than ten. Here the CDR3 DNA reads TGTGCCAGCAGCGTAGATTCAGGCTACGAGCAGTACTTC. It codes for CASSVDSGYEQYF. The chain uses TRBV9 and TRBJ2-7, with D uncertain. Per germline, CDR1 SGDLS and CDR2 YYNGEE. V lost 0 bases, J lost 3 bases, and 7 bases lay in between. This CDR3 has 13 amino acids. The full variable domain, rest sourced from reference TRBV9 and TRBJ2-7, is DSGVTQTPKHLITATGQRVTLRCSPRSGDLSVYWYQQSLDQGLQFLIQYYNGEERAKGNILERFSAQQFPDLHSELNLSSLELGDSALYFCASSVDSGYEQYFGPGTRLTVT.

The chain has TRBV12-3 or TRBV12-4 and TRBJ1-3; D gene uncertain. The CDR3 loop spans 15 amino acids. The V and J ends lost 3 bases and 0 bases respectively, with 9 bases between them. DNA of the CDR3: TGTGCCAGCAGTTTGGCGCCGAGCTCTGGAAACACCATATATTTT. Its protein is CASSLAPSSGNTIYF.

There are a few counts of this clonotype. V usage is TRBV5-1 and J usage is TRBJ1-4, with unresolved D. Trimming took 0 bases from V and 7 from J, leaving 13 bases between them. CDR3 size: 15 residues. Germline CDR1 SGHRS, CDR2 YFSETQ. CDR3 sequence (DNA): TGCGCCAGCAGCTTGGCCGACATTTCTGGTGAAAAACTGTTTTTT. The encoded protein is CASSLADISGEKLFF.

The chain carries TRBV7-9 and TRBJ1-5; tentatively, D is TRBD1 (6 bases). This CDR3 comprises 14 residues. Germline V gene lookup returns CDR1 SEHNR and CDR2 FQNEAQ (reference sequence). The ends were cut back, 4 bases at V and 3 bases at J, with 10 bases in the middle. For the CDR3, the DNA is TGTGCCAGCAGCTCCTCAGGGGCCAATCAGCCCCAGCATTTT. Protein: CASSSSGANQPQHF.

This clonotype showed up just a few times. In nucleotides, the CDR3 is TGTGCCACCAGTGATTACAGCAACACCGGGGAGCTGTTTTTT. This sequence encodes CATSDYSNTGELFF. The chain uses TRBV24-1 and TRBJ2-2; D is uncertain. Germline CDR1 and CDR2: KGHDR and SFDVKD. The CDR3 consists of 14 residues. The V end lost 2 bases, the J end lost 2 bases, and 5 bases lay between the germline ends.

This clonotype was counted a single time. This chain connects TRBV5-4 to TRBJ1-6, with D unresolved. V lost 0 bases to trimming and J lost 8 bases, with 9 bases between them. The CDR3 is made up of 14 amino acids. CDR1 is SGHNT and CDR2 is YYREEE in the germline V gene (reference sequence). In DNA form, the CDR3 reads TGTGCCAGCAGCTTGGCCGCCGGAGATTCACCCCTCCACTTT. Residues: CASSLAAGDSPLHF.

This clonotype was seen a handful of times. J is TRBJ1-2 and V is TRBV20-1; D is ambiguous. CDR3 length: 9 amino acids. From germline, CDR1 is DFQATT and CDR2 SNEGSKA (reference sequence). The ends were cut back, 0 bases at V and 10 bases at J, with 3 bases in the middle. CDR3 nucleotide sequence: TGCAGTGCTAGAGATCCCTACACCTTC. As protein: CSARDPYTF.

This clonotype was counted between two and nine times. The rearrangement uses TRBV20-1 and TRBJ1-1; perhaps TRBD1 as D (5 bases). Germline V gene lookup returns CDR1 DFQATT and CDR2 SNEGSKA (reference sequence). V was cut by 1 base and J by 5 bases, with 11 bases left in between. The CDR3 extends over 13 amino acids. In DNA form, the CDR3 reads TGCAGTGCTAGAGGCAGGAGGGGAACTGAAGCTTTCTTT. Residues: CSARGRRGTEAFF.

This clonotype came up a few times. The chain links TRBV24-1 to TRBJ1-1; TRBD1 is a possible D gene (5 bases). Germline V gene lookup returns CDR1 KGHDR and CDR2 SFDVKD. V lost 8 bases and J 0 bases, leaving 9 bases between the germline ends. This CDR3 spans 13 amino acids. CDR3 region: CATITTVNTEAFF. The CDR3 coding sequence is TGTGCCACCATTACGACAGTGAACACTGAAGCTTTCTTT.

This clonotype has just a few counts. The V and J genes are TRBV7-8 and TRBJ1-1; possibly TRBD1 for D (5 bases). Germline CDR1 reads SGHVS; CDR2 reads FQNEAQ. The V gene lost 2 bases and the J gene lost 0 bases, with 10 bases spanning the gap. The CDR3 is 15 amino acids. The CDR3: CASSLPTALNTEAFF. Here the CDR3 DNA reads TGTGCCAGCAGCTTACCGACAGCTTTGAACACTGAAGCTTTCTTT.

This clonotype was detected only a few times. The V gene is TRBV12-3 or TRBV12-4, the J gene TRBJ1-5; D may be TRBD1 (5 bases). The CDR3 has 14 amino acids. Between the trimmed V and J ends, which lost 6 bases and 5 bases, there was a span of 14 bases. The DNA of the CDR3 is TGTGCCAGCAGCCCGATGGGGGGAGATCAGCCCCAGCATTTT. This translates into CASSPMGGDQPQHF.

CDR3 sequence (DNA): TGCAGTGCTAGCTGGGCGGGAGGTTGGGATACGCAGTATTTT. It yields the protein CSASWAGGWDTQYF. The J gene is TRBJ2-3, the V gene TRBV20-1, with 8 bases aligning to TRBD2. Losses at the gene ends were 3 bases for V and 6 bases for J; bases not matched to a gene: 8. CDR1 and CDR2 from the germline V gene are DFQATT and SNEGSKA (reference sequence). The CDR3 has 14 residues.